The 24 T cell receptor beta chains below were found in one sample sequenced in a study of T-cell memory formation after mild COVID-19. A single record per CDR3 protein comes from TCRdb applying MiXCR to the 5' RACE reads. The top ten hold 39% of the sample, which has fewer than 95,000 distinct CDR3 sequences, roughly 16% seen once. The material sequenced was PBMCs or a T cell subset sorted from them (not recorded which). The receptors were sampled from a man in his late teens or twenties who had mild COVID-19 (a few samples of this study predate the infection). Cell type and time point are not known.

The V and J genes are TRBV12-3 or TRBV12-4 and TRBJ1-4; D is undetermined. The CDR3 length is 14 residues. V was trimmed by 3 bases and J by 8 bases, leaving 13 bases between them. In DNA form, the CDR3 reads TGTGCCAGCAGTTTTATAAATCAAGGAGAAAAACTGTTTTTT. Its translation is CASSFINQGEKLFF.

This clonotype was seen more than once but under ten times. CDR3 sequence reads: CSVDRENNEQFF. DNA for the CDR3: TGCAGCGTAGACAGGGAAAACAATGAGCAGTTCTTC. This sequence joins TRBV29-1 and TRBJ2-1; 7 bases are shared with TRBD1. CDR1 and CDR2 (germline): SQVTM, ANQGSEA. Trimming took 6 bases from V and 5 from J; bases not matched to a gene: 4. CDR3 length: 12 residues.

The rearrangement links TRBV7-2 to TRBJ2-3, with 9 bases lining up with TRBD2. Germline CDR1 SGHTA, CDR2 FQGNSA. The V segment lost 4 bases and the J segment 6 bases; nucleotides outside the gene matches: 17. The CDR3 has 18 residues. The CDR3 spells CASSSPGTSTLWLDTQYF. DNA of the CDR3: TGTGCCAGCAGCTCACCCGGGACTAGCACTCTTTGGTTGGATACGCAGTATTTT.

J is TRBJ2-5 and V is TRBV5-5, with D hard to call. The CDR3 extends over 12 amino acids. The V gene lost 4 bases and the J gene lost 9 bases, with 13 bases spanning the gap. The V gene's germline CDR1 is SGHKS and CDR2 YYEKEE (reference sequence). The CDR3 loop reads CASSRPPFAQYF. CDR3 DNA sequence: TGTGCCAGCAGCCGACCCCCTTTCGCCCAGTACTTC.

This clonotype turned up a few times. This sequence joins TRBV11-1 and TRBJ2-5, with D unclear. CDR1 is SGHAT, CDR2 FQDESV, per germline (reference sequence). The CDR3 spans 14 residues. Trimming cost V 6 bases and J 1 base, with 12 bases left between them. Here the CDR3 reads CASRPTSSQETQYF. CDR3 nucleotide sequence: TGTGCCAGCAGACCGACAAGCTCCCAAGAGACCCAGTACTTC.

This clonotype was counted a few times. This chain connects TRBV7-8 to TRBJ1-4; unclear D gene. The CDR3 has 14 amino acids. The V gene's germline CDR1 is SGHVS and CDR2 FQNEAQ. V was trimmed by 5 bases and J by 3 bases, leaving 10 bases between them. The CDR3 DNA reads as TGTGCCAGCAGCGCAAAGATAGCTAATGAAAAACTGTTTTTT. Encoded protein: CASSAKIANEKLFF.

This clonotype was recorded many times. CDR3 DNA: TGTGCCAGCAGCCGCCAAAGGAGTTCCTCCTACAATGAGCAGTTCTTC. It encodes CASSRQRSSSYNEQFF. The chain recombines TRBV4-2 with TRBJ2-1; D unclear. CDR1 and CDR2 (germline): LGHNA, YNFKEQ. V lost 4 bases and J lost 0, with 13 bases in between. This CDR3 is built from 16 residues.

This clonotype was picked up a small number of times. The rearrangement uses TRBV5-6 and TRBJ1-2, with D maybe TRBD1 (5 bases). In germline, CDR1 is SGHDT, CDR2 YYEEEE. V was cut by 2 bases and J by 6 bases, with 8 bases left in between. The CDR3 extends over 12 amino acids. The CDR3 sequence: CASSFGGNGYTF. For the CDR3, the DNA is TGTGCCAGCAGCTTCGGGGGAAATGGCTACACCTTC.

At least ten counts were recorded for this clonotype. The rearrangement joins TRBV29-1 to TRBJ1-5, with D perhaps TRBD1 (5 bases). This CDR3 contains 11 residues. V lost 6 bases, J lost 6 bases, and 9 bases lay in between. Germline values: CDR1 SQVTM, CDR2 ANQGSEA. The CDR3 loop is CSVGDSQPQHF. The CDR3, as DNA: TGCAGCGTCGGTGACAGTCAGCCCCAGCATTTT.

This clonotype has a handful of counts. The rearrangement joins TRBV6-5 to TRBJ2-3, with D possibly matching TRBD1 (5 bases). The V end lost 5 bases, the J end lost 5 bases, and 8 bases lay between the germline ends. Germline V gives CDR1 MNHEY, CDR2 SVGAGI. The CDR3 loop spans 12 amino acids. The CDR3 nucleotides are TGTGCCAGCAGTAGACAGCAAGATACGCAGTATTTT. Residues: CASSRQQDTQYF.

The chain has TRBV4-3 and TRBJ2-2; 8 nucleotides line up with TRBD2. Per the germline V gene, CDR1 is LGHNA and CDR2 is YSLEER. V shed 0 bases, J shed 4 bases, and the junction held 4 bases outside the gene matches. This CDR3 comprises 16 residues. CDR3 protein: CASSQDFGGATGELFF. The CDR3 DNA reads TGCGCCAGCAGCCAAGATTTCGGGGGGGCCACCGGGGAGCTGTTTTTT.

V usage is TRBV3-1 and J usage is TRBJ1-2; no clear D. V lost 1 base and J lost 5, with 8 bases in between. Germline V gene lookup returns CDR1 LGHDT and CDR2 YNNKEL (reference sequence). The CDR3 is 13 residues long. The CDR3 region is CASSQAEEYGYTF. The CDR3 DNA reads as TGTGCCAGCAGCCAAGCGGAGGAGTATGGCTACACCTTC.

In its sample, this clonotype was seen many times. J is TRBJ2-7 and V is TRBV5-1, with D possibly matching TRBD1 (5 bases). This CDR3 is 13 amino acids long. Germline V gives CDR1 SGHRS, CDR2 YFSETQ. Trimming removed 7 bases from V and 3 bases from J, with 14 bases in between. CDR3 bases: TGCGCCAGCGGCCCAGGGAAAGGCTACGAGCAGTACTTC. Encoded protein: CASGPGKGYEQYF.

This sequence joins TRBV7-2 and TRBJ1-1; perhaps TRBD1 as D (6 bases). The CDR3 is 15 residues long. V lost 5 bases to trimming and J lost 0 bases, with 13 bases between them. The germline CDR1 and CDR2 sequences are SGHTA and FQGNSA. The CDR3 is CASSRLTGLNTEAFF. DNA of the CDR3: TGTGCCAGCAGCCGCCTCACAGGGCTGAACACTGAAGCTTTCTTT.

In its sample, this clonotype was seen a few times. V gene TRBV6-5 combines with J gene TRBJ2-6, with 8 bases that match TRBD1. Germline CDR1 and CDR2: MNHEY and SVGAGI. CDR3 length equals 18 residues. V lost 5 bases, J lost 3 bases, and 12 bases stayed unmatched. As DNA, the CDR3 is TGTGCCAGCAGTCCCGGGACAGGAACCTCTCGTGGGGCCAACGTCCTGACTTTC. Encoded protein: CASSPGTGTSRGANVLTF.

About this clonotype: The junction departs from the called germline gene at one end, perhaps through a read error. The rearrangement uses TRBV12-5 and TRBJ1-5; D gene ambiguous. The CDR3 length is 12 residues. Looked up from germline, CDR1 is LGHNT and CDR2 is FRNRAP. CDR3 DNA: TGTGCTAGTGCTTTGGGCGTTCAGCCCCAGCATTTT. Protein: CASALGVQPQHF.

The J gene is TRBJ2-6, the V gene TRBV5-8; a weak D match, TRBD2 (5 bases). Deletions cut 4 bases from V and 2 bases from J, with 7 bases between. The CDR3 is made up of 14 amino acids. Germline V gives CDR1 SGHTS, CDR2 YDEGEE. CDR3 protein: CASSPGTGANVLTF. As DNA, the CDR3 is TGTGCCAGCAGCCCGGGGACTGGGGCCAACGTCCTGACTTTC.

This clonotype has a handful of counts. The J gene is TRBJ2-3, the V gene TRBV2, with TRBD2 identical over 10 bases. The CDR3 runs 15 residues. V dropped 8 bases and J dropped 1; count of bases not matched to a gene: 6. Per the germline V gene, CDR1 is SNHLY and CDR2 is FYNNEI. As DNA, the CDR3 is TGTGCCAGCCGTCGGACTAGCGGACGCACAGATACGCAGTATTTT. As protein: CASRRTSGRTDTQYF.

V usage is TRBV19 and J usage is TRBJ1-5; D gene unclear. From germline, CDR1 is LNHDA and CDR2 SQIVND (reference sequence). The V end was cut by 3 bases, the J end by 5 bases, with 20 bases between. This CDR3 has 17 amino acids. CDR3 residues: CASSIDHLGIRDQPQHF. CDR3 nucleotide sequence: TGTGCCAGTAGTATTGATCATCTGGGAATTCGGGATCAGCCCCAGCATTTT.

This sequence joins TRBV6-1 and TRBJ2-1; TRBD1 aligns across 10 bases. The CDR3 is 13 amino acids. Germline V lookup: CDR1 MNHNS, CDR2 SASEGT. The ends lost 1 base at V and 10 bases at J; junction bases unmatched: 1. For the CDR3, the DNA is TGTGCCAGCAGTGAAGGGACAGGGGGGGAGCAGTTCTTC. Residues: CASSEGTGGEQFF.

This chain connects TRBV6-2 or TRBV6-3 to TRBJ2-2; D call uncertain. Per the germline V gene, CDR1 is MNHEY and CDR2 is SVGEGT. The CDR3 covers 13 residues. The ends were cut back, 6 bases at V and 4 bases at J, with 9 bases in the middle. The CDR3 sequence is CASSLSGTGELFF. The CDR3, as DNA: TGTGCCAGCAGCCTAAGTGGCACCGGGGAGCTGTTTTTT.

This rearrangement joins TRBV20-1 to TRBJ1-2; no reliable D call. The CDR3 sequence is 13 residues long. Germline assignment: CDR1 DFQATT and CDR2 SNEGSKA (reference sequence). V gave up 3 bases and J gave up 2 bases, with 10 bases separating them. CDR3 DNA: TGCAGTGCTAGGAGGGTCGAAAACTATGGCTACACCTTC. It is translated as CSARRVENYGYTF.

The CDR3 nucleotides read TGCAGTGCTAGAGCTTCTAACAGGGGAAGGTACACTGAAGCTTTCTTT. Translating it yields CSARASNRGRYTEAFF. The chain employs TRBV20-1 and TRBJ1-1; 7 nucleotides align to TRBD1. Losses at the gene ends were 1 base for V and 3 bases for J; bases not matched to a gene: 11. The germline V gene has CDR1 DFQATT and CDR2 SNEGSKA (reference sequence). The CDR3 sequence is 16 residues long.

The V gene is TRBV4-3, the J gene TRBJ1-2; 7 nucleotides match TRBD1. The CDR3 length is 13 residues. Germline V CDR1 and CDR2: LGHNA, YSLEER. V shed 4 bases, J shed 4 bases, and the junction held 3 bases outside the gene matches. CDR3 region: CASSLGQVYGYTF. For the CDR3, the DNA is TGCGCCAGCAGCCTCGGACAGGTCTATGGCTACACCTTC.